The 3 T cell receptor beta chains listed next were all sequenced from one sample in a study of shared clonotypes between healthy human individuals. Only in-frame clones appear in the TCRdb table, and some are missing; sequencing was by immunoSEQ multiplex PCR. Seen here are about 2.3 million clones, over 85% observed once, and the top ten hold 0.35% to 0.45%. Sequencing was performed on naive CD4+ T cells from PBMCs. As for subset: CD45RA+ positively selected. Receptors originate from a man aged 18 to 29 in good health. Some clones in this sample may be carry-over from other donors' samples.

This rearrangement joins TRBV19 to TRBJ1-5; 9 bases align to TRBD1. This CDR3 spans 14 amino acids. Trimming cost V 5 bases and J 5 bases; bases outside gene matches: 4. Germline V gene lookup returns CDR1 LNHDA and CDR2 SQIVND (reference sequence). The CDR3 sequence: CASSPTGGDQPQHF. CDR3 sequence (DNA): TGTGCCAGTAGTCCGACAGGGGGGGATCAGCCCCAGCATTTT.

V and J are TRBV4-1 and TRBJ2-7, with 7 bases fitting TRBD1. CDR3 length equals 14 residues. Unmatched junction bases numbered 3, after V lost 2 bases and J lost 2 bases. Germline loops: CDR1 MGHRA, CDR2 YSYEKL. Here the CDR3 reads CASSQRDSPYEQYF. In DNA form, the CDR3 reads TGCGCCAGCAGCCAACGGGACAGTCCCTACGAGCAGTACTTC.

This clone occurred a few times. CDR3 coding DNA: TGTGCCTCCGCAAGGGCTGAAGCTTTCTTT. This codes for CASARAEAFF. V and J are TRBV30 and TRBJ1-1; no clear D. The CDR3 spans 10 residues. The germline CDR1 and CDR2 sequences are GTSNPN and SVGIG (reference sequence). V dropped 7 bases and J dropped 6 bases, with 9 bases sitting between them.